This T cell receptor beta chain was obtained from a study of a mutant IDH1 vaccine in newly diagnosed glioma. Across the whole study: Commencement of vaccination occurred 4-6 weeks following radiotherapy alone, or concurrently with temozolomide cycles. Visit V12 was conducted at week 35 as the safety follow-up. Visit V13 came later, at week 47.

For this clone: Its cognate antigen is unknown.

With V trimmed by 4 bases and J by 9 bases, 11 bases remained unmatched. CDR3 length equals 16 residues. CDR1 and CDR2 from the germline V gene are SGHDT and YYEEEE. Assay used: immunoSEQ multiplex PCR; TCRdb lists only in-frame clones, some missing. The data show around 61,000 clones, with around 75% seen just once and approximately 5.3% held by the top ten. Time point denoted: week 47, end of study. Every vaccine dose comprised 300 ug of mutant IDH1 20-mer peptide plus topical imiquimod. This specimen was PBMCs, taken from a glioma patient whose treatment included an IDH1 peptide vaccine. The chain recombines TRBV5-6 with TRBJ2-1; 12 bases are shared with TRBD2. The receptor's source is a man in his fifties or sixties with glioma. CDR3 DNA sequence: TGTGCCAGCAGCCTTGGACTAGCGGGGCCCCGGGGTGAGCAGTTCTTC. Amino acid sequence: CASSLGLAGPRGEQFF. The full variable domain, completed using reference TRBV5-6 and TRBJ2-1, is DAGVTQSPTHLIKTRGQQVTLRCSPKSGHDTVSWYQQALGQGPQFIFQYYEEEERQRGNFPDRFSGHQFPNYSSELNVNALLLGDSALYLCASSLGLAGPRGEQFFGPGTRLTVL.